The sequence of this T cell receptor (beta chain) was determined in a study of breast tumors, draining lymph nodes, adjacent tissues. V was shortened by 1 base and J by 7 bases, with 14 bases between the two germline ends. The germline CDR1 and CDR2 sequences are DFQATT and SNEGSKA (reference sequence). The CDR3 consists of 14 residues. From the multiplex PCR reads, TCRdb called clonotypes with MiXCR, one entry per CDR3 protein. Among some 150,000 distinct CDR3 sequences listed, 20% to 25% were seen once. This clonotype has at least ten counts. Its antigen is currently unknown. Axillary draining lymph nodes of breast cancer patients supplied the node samples. Broader study findings: Data only fit, rather than demonstrated, lymph node origin of most tumor T cells. The data were judged consistent with most tumor T cells coming from lymph node and expanding in tumor. Compared with lymph nodes, tumors were less diverse; compared with nontumor tissue, more.

The J gene is TRBJ2-1, the V gene TRBV20-1; D ambiguous. The sample consisted of axillary lymph node tissue. The TCR comes from a female donor with breast cancer. Some clones in this sample may be carry-over from other donors' samples. The CDR3 bases are TGCAGTGCTAGAGTAAAAAAGGTACGGAATGAGCAGTTCTTC. The encoded protein is CSARVKKVRNEQFF.